This passage covers 21 T cell receptor beta chains from one sample sequenced in a study of a mutant IDH1 vaccine in newly diagnosed glioma. Time point here: week 23, last vaccination. Topical imiquimod accompanied each vaccine dose, which consisted of 300 ug of mutant IDH1 20-mer peptide. Antigens for these TCRs are unknown. Sequencing used immunoSEQ multiplex PCR; TCRdb keeps in-frame clones, though not all of them. Of fewer than 45,000 clones in the sample, 65% to 80% were seen once. This sample comprised PBMCs, obtained from a glioma patient whose treatment included an IDH1 peptide vaccine. These receptors originate from a man aged 50-59 years with glioma.

The rearrangement joins TRBV19 to TRBJ2-1; 7 bases fit TRBD1. CDR1 is LNHDA and CDR2 is SQIVND in the germline V gene (reference sequence). The CDR3 contains 16 residues. The V and J ends lost 6 bases and 0 bases, in that order; junction bases with no gene match: 8. This chain's CDR3 is CASSRGQVSSYNEQFF. DNA for the CDR3: TGTGCCAGTAGCCGCGGACAGGTGAGCTCCTACAATGAGCAGTTCTTC.

The count of this clone is one. V is TRBV4-1 and J is TRBJ1-1; weak D call: TRBD1 (6 bases). Germline CDR1 and CDR2: MGHRA and YSYEKL. Between the trimmed V and J ends, which lost 2 bases and 5 bases, there was a span of 15 bases. The CDR3 covers 15 residues. CDR3 sequence: CASSQLSGGLTEAFF. CDR3 sequence (DNA): TGCGCCAGCAGCCAACTAAGTGGGGGGCTTACTGAAGCTTTCTTT.

The CDR3 DNA follows: TGTGCCAGCAGTTTTGGTATTGGAGGGGATGAGCAGTTCTTC. It encodes CASSFGIGGDEQFF. The J gene is TRBJ2-1, the V gene TRBV27; D perhaps matches TRBD2 (6 bases). V was shortened by 3 bases and J by 8 bases, with 14 bases between the two germline ends. Germline V gene lookup returns CDR1 MNHEY and CDR2 SMNVEV (reference sequence). This CDR3 is 14 amino acids long.

The chain recombines TRBV5-1 with TRBJ2-7; the D gene is possibly TRBD2 (6 bases). CDR1 is SGHRS and CDR2 is YFSETQ in the germline V gene. Trimming left V 0 bases short and J 0 bases short, with 13 bases between. The CDR3 loop spans 16 amino acids. The CDR3, as DNA: TGCGCCAGCAGCTTGGGGGGGACTCTTAGCTCCTACGAGCAGTACTTC. Its translation: CASSLGGTLSSYEQYF.

The rearrangement joins TRBV2 to TRBJ2-5, with D unclear. This CDR3 spans 11 amino acids. Per germline, CDR1 SNHLY and CDR2 FYNNEI. V was pared by 3 bases and J by 8 bases, with 7 bases between. DNA for the CDR3: TGTGCCAGCAGTGAGGGCTATACCCAGTACTTC. Amino acid sequence: CASSEGYTQYF.

The V gene is TRBV27, the J gene TRBJ2-7; D not certain. Trimming took off 4 bases at V and 3 bases at J, with 10 bases between the two ends. Germline V gene data show CDR1 as MNHEY and CDR2 as SMNVEV (reference sequence). The CDR3 length is 13 residues. The CDR3 nucleotides read TGTGCCAGCAGTTCCCGCCCCTACTACGAGCAGTACTTC. It specifies CASSSRPYYEQYF.

The rearrangement joins TRBV19 to TRBJ2-1; no reliable D call. CDR3 length equals 17 residues. Trimming shortened V by 3 bases and J by 3 bases, and 18 bases separated the two germline ends. In germline, CDR1 is LNHDA, CDR2 SQIVND (reference sequence). Here the CDR3 DNA reads TGTGCCAGTAGTATTTTCGGCCTTAACGATCTCTACAATGAGCAGTTCTTC. It is translated as CASSIFGLNDLYNEQFF.

The chain links TRBV7-3 to TRBJ2-7; TRBD1 aligns across 7 bases. Germline V gene lookup returns CDR1 SGHTA and CDR2 FQGTGA. This CDR3 contains 16 residues. The ends lost 3 bases at V and 3 bases at J; junction bases unmatched: 11. For the CDR3, the DNA is TGTGCCAGCAGCTTCGATACAGGGGAGCTACACTACGAGCAGTACTTC. Amino acids: CASSFDTGELHYEQYF.

The genes are TRBV6-6 and TRBJ1-1, with 7 bases identical to TRBD1. J lost 3 bases, V lost 5 bases, and 9 bases had no gene match. Germline values: CDR1 MNHNY, CDR2 SVGAGI (reference sequence). The CDR3 is 15 residues long. CDR3: CASSGRQGGDTEAFF. CDR3 coding DNA: TGTGCCAGCAGTGGACGACAGGGAGGGGACACTGAAGCTTTCTTT.

The chain carries TRBV19 and TRBJ1-3; the match to TRBD1 covers 7 bases. Germline CDR1 and CDR2: LNHDA and SQIVND (reference sequence). The trim removed 6 bases at V and 0 bases at J, leaving 8 bases unmatched. This CDR3 has 16 amino acids. This CDR3 is CASSVGQPFSGNTIYF. CDR3 nucleotide sequence: TGTGCCAGTAGCGTGGGACAGCCTTTCTCTGGAAACACCATATATTTT.

This clone was seen only a few times. The rearrangement links TRBV27 to TRBJ2-3, with 8 bases lining up with TRBD2. This CDR3 spans 17 amino acids. The V gene end was trimmed by 5 bases and the J gene end by 2 bases; junction bases not matched to a gene: 12. The germline gives CDR1 MNHEY, CDR2 SMNVEV (reference sequence). CDR3 residues: CASSPRGGREDTDTQYF. DNA for the CDR3: TGTGCCAGCAGTCCCCGGGGGGGGCGGGAGGACACAGATACGCAGTATTTT.

Worth noting for this clone: An end of the junction does not agree with germline; a read error may underlie this. CDR3 sequence: CASRPWGGQTDTQYF. The CDR3 DNA follows: TGTGCTAGCAGACCCTGGGGGGGTCAGACAGATACGCAGTATTTT. V and J are TRBV7-7 and TRBJ2-3; 7 bases align to TRBD2. Germline-derived CDR1 and CDR2 are SSHAT and FNYEAQ (reference sequence). The CDR3 has 15 amino acids.

This chain uses TRBV27 with TRBJ1-5, with a tentative D call TRBD1 (6 bases). Germline V gene data show CDR1 as MNHEY and CDR2 as SMNVEV (reference sequence). With 6 bases removed from V and 5 bases from J, the gap between germline ends came to 14 bases. This CDR3 spans 14 amino acids. CDR3 loop: CASSPVGGDQPQHF. CDR3 coding DNA: TGTGCCAGCAGCCCCGTCGGGGGCGATCAGCCCCAGCATTTT.

The chain links TRBV7-2 to TRBJ1-4; D is perhaps TRBD1 (5 bases). The CDR3 spans 14 residues. Per the germline V gene, CDR1 is SGHTA and CDR2 is FQGNSA. With 5 bases removed from V and 6 bases from J, the gap between germline ends came to 13 bases. As DNA, the CDR3 is TGTGCCAGCAGCCGAACCGGGACGGATGAAAAACTGTTTTTT. Its translation: CASSRTGTDEKLFF.

This clone was counted a single time. The chain recombines TRBV9 with TRBJ1-1; D is ambiguous. There are 12 residues in the CDR3. Trimming cost V 7 bases and J 1 base, with 8 bases left between them. From germline, CDR1 is SGDLS and CDR2 YYNGEE. CDR3 sequence reads: CASGKANTEAFF. CDR3 sequence (DNA): TGTGCCAGCGGGAAGGCGAACACTGAAGCTTTCTTT.

Here the CDR3 reads CASSWNRGIDYGYTF. The CDR3 DNA reads TGTGCCAGCAGCTGGAACAGGGGAATCGACTATGGCTACACCTTC. The chain couples TRBV5-8 to TRBJ1-2, with 7 bases aligning to TRBD1. From germline, CDR1 is SGHTS and CDR2 YDEGEE. Trimming removed 3 bases from V and 3 bases from J; junction bases left unmatched: 8. There are 15 residues in the CDR3. The whole variable domain, remainder taken from reference TRBV5-8 and TRBJ1-2, is EAGVTQSPTHLIKTRGQQATLRCSPISGHTSVYWYQQALGLGLQFLLWYDEGEERNRGNFPPRFSGRQFPNYSSELNVNALELEDSALYLCASSWNRGIDYGYTFGSGTRLTVV.

The chain recombines TRBV7-8 with TRBJ2-7, with 9 positions matching TRBD1. V trimming: 5 bases; J trimming: 4 bases; junction bases outside the gene matches: 6. This CDR3 has 14 residues. Per the germline V gene, CDR1 is SGHVS and CDR2 is FQNEAQ. CDR3 amino acids: CASSPDRGTYEQYF. CDR3 DNA sequence: TGTGCCAGCAGCCCAGACAGGGGGACGTACGAGCAGTACTTC.

The CDR3 nucleotides read TGTGCCAGCAGCCGAACGACTGAAGCTTTCTTT. Translated, it gives CASSRTTEAFF. J is TRBJ1-1 and V is TRBV5-6; D not certain. V was shortened by 4 bases and J by 5 bases, with 6 bases between the two germline ends. Germline V CDR1 and CDR2: SGHDT, YYEEEE. This CDR3 is 11 amino acids long.

The CDR3 reads CASSLQGDYGYTF. The CDR3 nucleotides read TGCGCCAGCAGCTTACAGGGTGACTATGGCTACACCTTC. This chain connects TRBV5-1 to TRBJ1-2; perhaps TRBD1 as D (6 bases). The V gene lost 2 bases and the J gene lost 3 bases, with 8 bases spanning the gap. Germline CDR1 reads SGHRS; CDR2 reads YFSETQ. CDR3 size: 13 residues.

This clone was seen a handful of times. The V gene is TRBV5-1, the J gene TRBJ1-2; a weak D match, TRBD1 (5 bases). In germline, CDR1 is SGHRS, CDR2 YFSETQ. This CDR3 spans 15 amino acids. Between the trimmed V and J ends, which lost 0 bases and 2 bases, there was a span of 11 bases. CDR3 nucleotide sequence: TGCGCCAGCAGCTTGGGGGATGGGGGGAACTATGGCTACACCTTC. Translated: CASSLGDGGNYGYTF.

The V gene is TRBV6-1, the J gene TRBJ2-7; possibly TRBD1 for D (7 bases). CDR3 size: 13 residues. V shed 6 bases and J shed 1 base, with 10 bases lying between them. Germline V gene sequence: CDR1 MNHNS, CDR2 SASEGT. CDR3 region: CASRAGQSYEQYF. The CDR3 DNA reads TGTGCCAGCAGGGCGGGACAGTCCTACGAGCAGTACTTC.